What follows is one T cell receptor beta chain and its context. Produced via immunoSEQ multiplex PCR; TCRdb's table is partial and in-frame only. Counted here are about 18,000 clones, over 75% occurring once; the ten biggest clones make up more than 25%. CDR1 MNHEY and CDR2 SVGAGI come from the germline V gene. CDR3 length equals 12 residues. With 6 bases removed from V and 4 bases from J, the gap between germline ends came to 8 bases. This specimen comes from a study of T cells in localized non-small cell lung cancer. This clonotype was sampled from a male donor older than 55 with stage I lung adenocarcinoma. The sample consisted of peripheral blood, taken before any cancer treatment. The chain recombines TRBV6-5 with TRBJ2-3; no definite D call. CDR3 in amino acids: CASRDRPDTQYF. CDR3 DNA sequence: TGTGCCAGCAGAGACCGCCCAGATACGCAGTATTTT.